Listed below are T cell receptor beta chains from one sample, sequenced in a study of control samples from healthy donors and cancer patients. TCRdb's table, derived via immunoSEQ multiplex PCR, lists solely in-frame clones and lacks some. This table holds roughly 29,000 clones, 79% found once. The sample was PBMCs. The receptors stem from a man in his 60s with head and neck cancer. The CDR3 runs from the conserved cysteine through the conserved F or W. The D gene is left open where the match is weak. Not all rows give a size; the values are once, few, many and, for expanded clones, a class.

CDR3nt: TGTGCCAGCAGCTTGGAACAGGGGTCTCCCTACGAGCAGTACTTC; CDR3aa: CASSLEQGSPYEQYF; v_gene: TRBV5-4; j_gene: TRBJ2-7; abundance: -; d_gene: TRBD1
CDR3nt: TGTGCCAGCAGCTTAGCCGGGAGAACATACAATGAGCAGTTCTTC; CDR3aa: CASSLAGRTYNEQFF; v_gene: TRBV11-2; j_gene: TRBJ2-1; abundance: -; d_gene: -
CDR3nt: TGTGCCAGTAGTACGAGGACAGTTATTAATGAAAAACTGTTTTTT; CDR3aa: CASSTRTVINEKLFF; v_gene: TRBV19; j_gene: TRBJ1-4; abundance: -; d_gene: -
CDR3nt: TGTGCCAGCTCCCAAGGGGGAGGGGCCAACGTCCTGACTTTC; CDR3aa: CASSQGGGANVLTF; v_gene: TRBV7-7; j_gene: TRBJ2-6; abundance: -; d_gene: -
CDR3nt: TGTGCCAGTAGTATAGCTCCTCGAGATACGCAGTATTTT; CDR3aa: CASSIAPRDTQYF; v_gene: TRBV19; j_gene: TRBJ2-3; abundance: -; d_gene: -
CDR3nt: TGTGCCAGCAGCTTAACGCGGACAGGGTTAAACTACAATGAGCAGTTCTTC; CDR3aa: CASSLTRTGLNYNEQFF; v_gene: TRBV7-3; j_gene: TRBJ2-1; abundance: once; d_gene: TRBD1
CDR3nt: TGTGCCAGCAGTCCCCTAGGGACCCCCTTTGCCGGGACCCAGTACTTC; CDR3aa: CASSPLGTPFAGTQYF; v_gene: TRBV27; j_gene: TRBJ2-5; abundance: -; d_gene: -
CDR3nt: TGTGCCAGCTCAAAAAGCTCCGGGACAGATGGCTACACCTTC; CDR3aa: CASSKSSGTDGYTF; v_gene: TRBV18; j_gene: TRBJ1-2; abundance: -; d_gene: TRBD1
CDR3nt: TGTGCCAGCAGCTTAGGGGGGTCCTACAATGAGCAGTTCTTC; CDR3aa: CASSLGGSYNEQFF; v_gene: TRBV11-3; j_gene: TRBJ2-1; abundance: -; d_gene: -
CDR3nt: TGTGCCAGCAGCGTATCCTTAGACAGGGATTCACCCCTCCACTTT; CDR3aa: CASSVSLDRDSPLHF; v_gene: TRBV9; j_gene: TRBJ1-6; abundance: once; d_gene: TRBD1
CDR3nt: TGTGCCAGCAGCTTAGAACAGGGGGCCCGCGAGCAGTACTTC; CDR3aa: CASSLEQGAREQYF; v_gene: TRBV7-8; j_gene: TRBJ2-7; abundance: -; d_gene: TRBD1
CDR3nt: TGTGCCAGCAGCGCCGGACAGCCGATCATGAACACTGAAGCTTTCTTT; CDR3aa: CASSAGQPIMNTEAFF; v_gene: TRBV11-2; j_gene: TRBJ1-1; abundance: -; d_gene: -
CDR3nt: TGTGCCAGCAGCTTGGGGCAGGGTCTGTACGAAAAACTGTTTTTT; CDR3aa: CASSLGQGLYEKLFF; v_gene: TRBV5-5; j_gene: TRBJ1-4; abundance: -; d_gene: -
CDR3nt: TGCGCCAGCAGAGGGGACAGGGGTAATGAAAAACTGTTTTTT; CDR3aa: CASRGDRGNEKLFF; v_gene: TRBV5-1; j_gene: TRBJ1-4; abundance: few; d_gene: TRBD1